This T cell receptor (beta chain) was documented in a study of blood T cells in healthy people across ages. Study summary: Roughly one uniquely barcoded beta molecule per two T cells was captured.

Turning to this clonotype: Antigen: not known.

With 4 bases removed from V and 7 bases from J, the gap between germline ends came to 7 bases. CDR3 size: 11 residues. Germline lookup yields CDR1 SQVTM and CDR2 ANQGSEA. Study conclusions and caveats: Naive CD4+ cell counts and diversity both ran higher in long-lived than in aged donors.

Every sample gave at least 5.5 micrograms of total RNA when it was extracted. Primers used in a second PCR of about 6 to 11 cycles were a sample-barcoded 5' primer and a J-beta primer mix. Each cDNA was tagged by a template-switch adaptor containing 12 random nucleotides. TCRdb analysed the 5' RACE reads with MiXCR anew, one entry per CDR3 protein. The sample carries about 1,000,000 distinct CDR3 sequences, around 45% recorded once. The V and J genes are TRBV29-1 and TRBJ1-4; D not certain. Source material: blood. The clonotype was recovered from a woman aged 55-70 years in good health. The DNA for the CDR3 is TGCAGCGTTGTGGAGGGTGAAAAACTGTTTTTT. Amino acid sequence: CSVVEGEKLFF.